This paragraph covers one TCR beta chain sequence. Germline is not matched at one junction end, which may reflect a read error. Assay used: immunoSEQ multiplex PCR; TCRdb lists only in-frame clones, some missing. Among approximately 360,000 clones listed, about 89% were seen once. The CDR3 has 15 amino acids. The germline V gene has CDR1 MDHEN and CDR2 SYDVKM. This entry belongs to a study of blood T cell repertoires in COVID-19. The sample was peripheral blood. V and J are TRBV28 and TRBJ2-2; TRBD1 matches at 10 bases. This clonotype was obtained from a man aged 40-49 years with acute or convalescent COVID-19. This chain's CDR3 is CASSLTGGEHRGAVF. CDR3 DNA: TGTGCCAGCAGTTTGACAGGGGGCGAACACCGGGGAGCTGTTTTT.